The clone carrying this TCR beta chain shows up as medium-sized by frequency. The antigen is undetermined. The data were taken from a study of T cell clusters in autoimmune cytopenias. The wider study: Per sample, median TRB depth was approximately 52,000 reads, yielding a median 2,350 distinct clonotypes.

TRB amplification used roughly 250 ng of peripheral blood genomic DNA. TRB rearrangements were amplified by touch-down multiplex PCR with mixed TRB-A/B primers. TCRdb re-analyzed the multiplex PCR reads; it lists each CDR3 protein once, without DNA. This listing includes about 5,000 distinct CDR3 sequences. The study, taken as a whole, reports: The cluster-lack signature was not seen for secondary cytopenia versus chronic lymphocytic leukemia. TRB repertoire shifts in secondary cytopenia and chronic lymphocytic leukemia mostly reflected lymphoma, not autoimmunity.

Material: peripheral blood. The TCR comes from a human donor with an autoimmune cytopenia or autoimmune hepatitis (not recorded which).

CDR3 in amino acids: CASSLASADTQYF. This chain uses TRBV6-5 with TRBJ2-3. The CDR3 is made up of 13 amino acids. CDR1 and CDR2 (germline): MNHEY, SVGAGI.